These 14 T cell receptor beta chains originate from one sample sequenced in a study of blood T cell repertoires in COVID-19. Here immunoSEQ multiplex PCR was the method, and the copy in TCRdb shows in-frame clones only, minus some. The sample lists around 200,000 clones, over 75% occurring once. Sequencing was done on a sample of peripheral blood. The receptors were gathered from a man aged 55 to 70 with acute or convalescent COVID-19.

This chain joins TRBV5-1 and TRBJ2-3; D remains unclear. This CDR3 spans 11 amino acids. Germline CDR1 is SGHRS and CDR2 is YFSETQ. V was pared by 3 bases and J by 6 bases, with 5 bases between. In DNA form, the CDR3 reads TGCGCCAGCAGCTCCAGGGATACGCAGTATTTT. Translation gives CASSSRDTQYF.

The CDR3 sequence: CASSFHLAELSYEQYF. The CDR3 nucleotides are TGTGCCAGCAGTTTCCATCTAGCGGAGCTCTCCTACGAGCAGTACTTC. This chain links TRBV28 with TRBJ2-7; 7 bases agree with TRBD2. After removal of 3 bases from V and 0 bases from J, the junction contained 8 bases not matched to a gene. Germline assignment: CDR1 MDHEN and CDR2 SYDVKM. The CDR3 has 16 amino acids.

V gene TRBV5-1 combines with J gene TRBJ1-1; 9 nucleotides match TRBD1. The germline V gene encodes CDR1 SGHRS and CDR2 YFSETQ. The CDR3 totals 18 residues. Trimming at V came to 0 bases and at J to 0 bases, leaving 9 bases not matched to a gene. The CDR3 reads CASSLAGTGLGMNTEAFF. The CDR3, as DNA: TGCGCCAGCAGCTTGGCGGGGACAGGGCTGGGGATGAACACTGAAGCTTTCTTT. The full variable domain, with the rest looked up from reference TRBV5-1 and TRBJ1-1, is KAGVTQTPRYLIKTRGQQVTLSCSPISGHRSVSWYQQTPGQGLQFLFEYFSETQRNKGNFPGRFSGRQFSNSRSEMNVSTLELGDSALYLCASSLAGTGLGMNTEAFFGQGTRLTVV.

Here the CDR3 DNA reads TGTGCCAGCAGTCCTCCGGGAGCCGGCCGCACAGATACGCAGTATTTT. This codes for CASSPPGAGRTDTQYF. V is TRBV5-4 and J is TRBJ2-3; a possible D gene is TRBD2 (6 bases). V lost 5 bases and J lost 1, with 17 bases in between. Per the germline V gene, CDR1 is SGHNT and CDR2 is YYREEE (reference sequence). The CDR3 runs to 16 residues.

The chain is built from TRBV18 and TRBJ2-1; TRBD2 agrees at 12 bases. The length of the CDR3 is 16 residues. V was pared by 5 bases and J by 6 bases, with 8 bases of the junction left unmatched. Per germline, CDR1 KGHSH and CDR2 LQKENI. CDR3 residues: CASSNLGLAGPNEQFF. CDR3 nucleotides: TGTGCCAGCTCAAACCTGGGACTAGCGGGCCCCAATGAGCAGTTCTTC.

The J gene is TRBJ2-1, the V gene TRBV11-2; a weak D match, TRBD2 (6 bases). Germline-derived CDR1 and CDR2 are SGHAT and FQNNGV. This CDR3 contains 16 residues. V lost 5 bases and J lost 4, with 18 bases in between. Here the CDR3 DNA reads TGTGCCAGCAGCGCCCTGGGCGGGAAGGGGTACAATGAGCAGTTCTTC. This sequence encodes CASSALGGKGYNEQFF.

The chain links TRBV5-8 to TRBJ2-7; D might be TRBD2 (6 bases). Germline V gives CDR1 SGHTS, CDR2 YDEGEE. Trimming took off 2 bases at V and 4 bases at J, with 19 bases between the two ends. The CDR3 has 16 residues. In nucleotides, the CDR3 is TGTGCCAGCAGCTTAGGGTTTGAAGGGAGGAGGTACGAGCAGTACTTC. It is translated as CASSLGFEGRRYEQYF.

CDR3 sequence reads: CASSSTGGVEKLFF. The CDR3 coding sequence is TGTGCCAGTAGCTCGACAGGGGGCGTTGAAAAACTGTTTTTT. The chain has TRBV19 and TRBJ1-4, with TRBD1 matching 10 bases. The germline V gene has CDR1 LNHDA and CDR2 SQIVND (reference sequence). V gave up 6 bases and J gave up 7 bases; unmatched junction bases: 5. The CDR3 consists of 14 residues.

V gene TRBV5-4 combines with J gene TRBJ2-7; 12 bases align to TRBD2. CDR1 is SGHNT, CDR2 YYREEE, per germline (reference sequence). This CDR3 contains 15 residues. V lost 0 bases, J lost 7 bases, and 5 bases stayed unmatched. The CDR3 is CASSLGTSGIREQYF. In nucleotides, the CDR3 is TGTGCCAGCAGCTTGGGGACTAGCGGGATCCGGGAGCAGTACTTC.

This rearrangement joins TRBV6-6 to TRBJ1-5; 10 nucleotides align to TRBD1. V shed 5 bases, J shed 5 bases, and the junction held 21 bases outside the gene matches. Germline loops: CDR1 MNHNY, CDR2 SVGAGI (reference sequence). This CDR3 spans 20 amino acids. CDR3 region: CASSPISKRLGQGFHQPQHF. Written as DNA, the CDR3 is TGTGCCAGCAGTCCGATCTCCAAACGGCTGGGACAGGGGTTCCATCAGCCCCAGCATTTT.

The V gene is TRBV6-5, the J gene TRBJ2-2; 10 bases are shared with TRBD2. The V segment lost 8 bases and the J segment 9 bases; nucleotides outside the gene matches: 9. Germline loops: CDR1 MNHEY, CDR2 SVGAGI. The length of the CDR3 is 14 residues. The CDR3 sequence: CASLTSGSARELFF. CDR3 nucleotides: TGTGCCAGCTTGACTAGCGGGTCCGCGCGGGAGCTGTTTTTT.

The chain uses TRBV5-1 and TRBJ1-1, with TRBD1 identical over 10 bases. V lost 0 bases and J lost 7; bases outside the gene matches: 6. CDR1 and CDR2 (germline): SGHRS, YFSETQ. This CDR3 is 15 amino acids long. The CDR3: CASSLATGGINEAFF. CDR3 nucleotide sequence: TGCGCCAGCAGCTTGGCGACAGGGGGCATTAATGAAGCTTTCTTT.

The V and J genes are TRBV7-9 and TRBJ2-1; D perhaps matches TRBD1 (6 bases). The V gene lost 7 bases and the J gene lost 2 bases, with 12 bases spanning the gap. Germline assignment: CDR1 SEHNR and CDR2 FQNEAQ (reference sequence). The CDR3 length is 14 residues. The CDR3 nucleotides read TGTGCCAGCACCCACAGGGATACCTACAATGAGCAGTTCTTC. Translating it yields CASTHRDTYNEQFF. Using reference TRBV7-9 and TRBJ2-1 for the parts outside the CDR3, the full variable domain is DTGVSQNPRHKITKRGQNVTFRCDPISEHNRLYWYRQTLGQGPEFLTYFQNEAQLEKSRLLSDRFSAERPKGSFSTLEIQRTEQGDSAMYLCASTHRDTYNEQFFGPGTRLTVL.

The genes are TRBV10-3 and TRBJ1-1, with D perhaps matching TRBD1 (5 bases). The CDR3 spans 14 residues. The germline V gene has CDR1 ENHRY and CDR2 SYGVKD. Trimming left V 10 bases short and J 1 base short, with 16 bases between. In DNA form, the CDR3 reads TGTGCCACCGAGGAGCAGGGAGGGAACACTGAAGCTTTCTTT. It specifies CATEEQGGNTEAFF.